This T cell receptor (beta chain) originates from a study of T cells expressing NK-cell markers. Background on the study: Seven of the eight sequenced donors were classified as HCMV-seropositive, and one was classified as seronegative.

TCRdb re-called the 5' RACE reads and catalogs CDR3 proteins one per entry, DNA excluded. This sample's clone table lists hundreds of thousands of distinct CDR3 sequences. The CDR3 is 14 residues long. Per germline, CDR1 KGHSH and CDR2 LQKENI. The chain carries TRBV18 and TRBJ2-1. Material for sequencing was blood T cells: a sorted CD56 or NKG2C T cell subset, CD4+ or CD8+ T cells, or bulk PBMC T cells (not recorded which). This receptor was taken from a woman aged 18 to 75 in good health. The CDR3 reads CASSPRATILEQFF.